This is a list of T cell receptor beta chains from one sample in a study of vaccination effects on CD4 cells after COVID-19. Assay used: immunoSEQ multiplex PCR; TCRdb lists only in-frame clones, some missing. The sample carries approximately 30,000 clones, around three quarters recorded once. No cognate antigen is known for these TCRs. Specimen: CD4+ T cells from PBMCs cultured with SARS-CoV-2 spike peptides, collected before COVID-19 vaccination. The source is a human donor who received a COVID-19 vaccine. Each CDR3 is given with its conserved first and last residue. A D gene is named only where the DNA matches it firmly. Where a row states a size, it is once, few, many or the class of an expanded clone; other rows omit it.

j_call: TRBJ2-7; d_call: .; v_call: TRBV29-1; clone_size: .; cdr3_aa: CSVIGARGTYEQYF; cdr3_nt: TGCAGCGTTATTGGCGCGAGGGGGACCTACGAGCAGTACTTC
j_call: TRBJ2-1; d_call: .; v_call: TRBV4-1; clone_size: .; cdr3_aa: CASSQGSGSNEQFF; cdr3_nt: TGCGCCAGCAGCCAAGGGTCCGGGTCCAATGAGCAGTTCTTC
j_call: TRBJ1-2; d_call: TRBD1; v_call: TRBV5-6; clone_size: .; cdr3_aa: CASSLVGQVNYGYTF; cdr3_nt: TGTGCCAGCAGCTTGGTGGGACAGGTCAACTATGGCTACACCTTC
j_call: TRBJ1-4; d_call: TRBD1; v_call: TRBV5-4; clone_size: .; cdr3_aa: CASSPTGGPEKLFF; cdr3_nt: TGTGCCAGCAGCCCGACAGGGGGTCCCGAAAAACTGTTTTTT
j_call: TRBJ2-1; d_call: .; v_call: TRBV5-1; clone_size: .; cdr3_aa: CASSLALQGGDREQFF; cdr3_nt: TGCGCCAGCAGCTTGGCCCTGCAGGGGGGGGACCGTGAGCAGTTCTTC
j_call: TRBJ1-2; d_call: .; v_call: TRBV10-3; clone_size: .; cdr3_aa: CAISPDRLYGYTF; cdr3_nt: TGTGCCATCAGTCCCGACAGGCTCTATGGCTACACCTTC
j_call: TRBJ2-3; d_call: TRBD2; v_call: TRBV5-4; clone_size: .; cdr3_aa: CASSIRTSGFTDTQYF; cdr3_nt: TGTGCCAGCAGCATTCGGACTAGCGGGTTCACAGATACGCAGTATTTT
j_call: TRBJ2-3; d_call: TRBD2; v_call: TRBV18; clone_size: once; cdr3_aa: CASSPQSLGLSTDTQYF; cdr3_nt: TGTGCCAGCTCACCTCAATCTTTGGGACTAAGCACAGATACGCAGTATTTT
j_call: TRBJ2-2; d_call: .; v_call: TRBV12-3/TRBV12-4; clone_size: .; cdr3_aa: CASSLNRVGELFF; cdr3_nt: TGTGCCAGCAGTTTAAACCGGGTCGGGGAGCTGTTTTTT
j_call: TRBJ2-4; d_call: .; v_call: TRBV4-2; clone_size: once; cdr3_aa: CASSHPGLHNIQYF; cdr3_nt: TGTGCCAGCAGCCACCCAGGACTTCATAACATTCAGTACTTC
j_call: TRBJ1-6; d_call: TRBD1; v_call: TRBV3-1/TRBV3-2; clone_size: .; cdr3_aa: CASSEGAGTGYRRDSPLHF; cdr3_nt: TGTGCCAGCAGCGAAGGGGCCGGGACAGGGTATAGGCGGGATTCACCCCTCCACTTT